This T cell receptor (beta chain) stems from a study of Ad26.COV2.S vaccination and SARS-CoV-2 variants. Turning to the study itself: Donor allocation was to the COV1001 Ad26.COV2.S trial arm. By the intramuscular route, Ad26.COV2.S was given once, or twice 56 days apart. General study points: Once vaccination had occurred, spike-specific CD8+ and CD4+ T cell responses reportedly showed substantial breadth. An underestimation of total T cell responses may have resulted from the TCR breadth and depth analyses.

The treatment is: around 19 received Ad26.COV2.S at low or high dose, single or two shots; about 5 received placebo; per-sample allocation not given. Sampling was done on day 63 after the first vaccine or placebo injection. A word on this clone: Its matching antigen is unknown.

Generated by immunoSEQ multiplex PCR, the TCRdb table keeps only in-frame clones and is missing some. There are hundreds of thousands of clones in the sample; 80% to 90% occur only once, and roughly 3.6% lies in the top ten. Trimming cost V 2 bases and J 8 bases; bases outside gene matches: 10. This CDR3 is built from 17 residues. Germline loops: CDR1 LNHNV, CDR2 YYDKDF (reference sequence). This chain joins TRBV15 and TRBJ2-1; 12 positions match TRBD2. The TCR sequence derives from a person between 18 and 65 years old who received the Ad26.COV2.S COVID-19 vaccine or a placebo. The material was peripheral blood, obtained in a trial of Ad26.COV2.S vaccine versus placebo. The CDR3 protein is CATSRSLAGGHQDEQFF. The CDR3 DNA follows: TGTGCCACCAGCAGATCCCTAGCGGGGGGGCACCAGGATGAGCAGTTCTTC.